This record covers a single TCR beta chain. Its target is not known. These data are taken from a study of T cell repertoires in aging, cancer and after chemotherapy. Study overall: Repeat sampling of healthy donors over several months to years showed clear clonal overlap. About 8.8 million TCR reads made up the full dataset.

Amplification of TCR beta used genomic DNA extracted from peripheral blood. TRB rearrangements spanning V, D and J were amplified using mixed TRB-A/B primers. TCRdb re-called the multiplex PCR reads through MiXCR, storing one row per CDR3 protein. Here the sample spans about 2,500 distinct CDR3 sequences, around 25% being singletons. The study's findings and limits: Healthy donors lost TCR diversity with age mainly through richness, cancer patients through richness and evenness.

The length of the CDR3 is 14 residues. The germline V gene encodes CDR1 SEHNR and CDR2 FQNEAQ (reference sequence). The germline V and J ends were trimmed by 5 bases and 0 bases, with 7 bases remaining between them. The origin of this receptor is a human donor in good health. Material for sequencing was blood. V is TRBV7-9 and J is TRBJ1-4, with D tentatively TRBD1 (5 bases). CDR3 sequence: CASSPQATNEKLFF. The CDR3 DNA follows: TGTGCCAGCAGCCCACAGGCAACTAATGAAAAACTGTTTTTT.